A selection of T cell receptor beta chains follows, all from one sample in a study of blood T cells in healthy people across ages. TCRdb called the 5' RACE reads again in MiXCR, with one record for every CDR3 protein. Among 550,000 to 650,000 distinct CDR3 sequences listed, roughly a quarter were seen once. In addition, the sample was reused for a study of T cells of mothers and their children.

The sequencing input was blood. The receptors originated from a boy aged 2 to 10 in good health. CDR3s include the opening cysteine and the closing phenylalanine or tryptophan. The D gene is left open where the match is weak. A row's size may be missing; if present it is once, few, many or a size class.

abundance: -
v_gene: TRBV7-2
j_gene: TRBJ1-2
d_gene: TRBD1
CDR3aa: CASSLSGGVDYGYTF
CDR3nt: TGTGCCAGCAGCTTATCAGGGGGCGTGGACTATGGCTACACCTTC

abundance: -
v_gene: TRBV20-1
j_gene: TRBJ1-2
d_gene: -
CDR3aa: CSARRRGHIYGYTF
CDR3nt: TGCAGTGCTAGACGCAGGGGACACATATATGGCTACACCTTC

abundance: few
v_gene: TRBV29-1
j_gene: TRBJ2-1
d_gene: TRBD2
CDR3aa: CSVRNGGKVNNEQFF
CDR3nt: TGCAGCGTTAGGAACGGGGGGAAAGTGAACAATGAGCAGTTCTTC

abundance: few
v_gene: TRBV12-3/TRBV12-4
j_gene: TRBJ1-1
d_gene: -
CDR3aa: CASSSLLVNTEAFF
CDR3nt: TGTGCCAGCAGCTCCCTCTTGGTGAACACTGAAGCTTTCTTT

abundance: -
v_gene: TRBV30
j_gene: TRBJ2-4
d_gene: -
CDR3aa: CAWSVSREQYF
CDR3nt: TGTGCCTGGAGTGTATCTAGGGAGCAGTACTTC

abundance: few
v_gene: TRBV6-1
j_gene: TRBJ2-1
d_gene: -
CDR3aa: CASREAGDNEQFF
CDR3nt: TGTGCCAGCCGCGAGGCAGGGGATAATGAGCAGTTCTTC

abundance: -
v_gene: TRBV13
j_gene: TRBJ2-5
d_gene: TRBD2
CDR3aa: CASSPTSGVKTQYF
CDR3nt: TGTGCCAGCAGCCCGACTAGCGGGGTAAAGACCCAGTACTTC

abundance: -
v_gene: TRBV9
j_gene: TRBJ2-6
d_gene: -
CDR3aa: CASSVGGGAGANVLTF
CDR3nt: TGTGCCAGCAGCGTAGGTGGGGGGGCAGGGGCCAACGTCCTGACTTTC

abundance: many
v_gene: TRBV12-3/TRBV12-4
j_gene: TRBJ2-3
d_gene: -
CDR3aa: CASSFFGDTQYF
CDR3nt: TGTGCCAGCAGTTTTTTCGGGGATACGCAGTATTTT

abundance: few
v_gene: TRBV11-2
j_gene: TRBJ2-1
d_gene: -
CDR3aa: CASSPRMGGVDEQFF
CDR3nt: TGTGCCAGCAGCCCCAGAATGGGGGGCGTTGATGAGCAGTTCTTC

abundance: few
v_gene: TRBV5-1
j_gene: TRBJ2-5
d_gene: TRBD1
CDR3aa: CASSLVPGQFKYPSRIF
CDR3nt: TGCGCCAGCAGCTTGGTCCCGGGACAGTTCAAGTACCCAAGTAGGATCTTC

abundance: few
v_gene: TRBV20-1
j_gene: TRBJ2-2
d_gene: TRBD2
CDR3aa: CSAREDGRAWTGELFF
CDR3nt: TGCAGTGCTAGAGAGGACGGGAGGGCCTGGACCGGGGAGCTGTTTTTT

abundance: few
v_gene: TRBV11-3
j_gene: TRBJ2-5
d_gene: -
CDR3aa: CASSLMGSSETQYF
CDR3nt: TGTGCCAGCAGCTTAATGGGCAGTTCGGAGACCCAGTACTTC

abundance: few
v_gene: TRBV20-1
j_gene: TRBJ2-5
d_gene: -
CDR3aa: CSAREIAVQETQYF
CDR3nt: TGCAGTGCTAGAGAGATAGCGGTCCAAGAGACCCAGTACTTC

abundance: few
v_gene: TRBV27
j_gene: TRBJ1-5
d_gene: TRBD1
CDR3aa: CASRSDRGGDQPQHF
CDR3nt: TGTGCCAGCAGATCTGACAGGGGAGGGGATCAGCCCCAGCATTTT

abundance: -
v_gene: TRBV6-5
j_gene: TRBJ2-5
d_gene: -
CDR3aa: CASRMGRETQYF
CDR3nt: TGTGCCAGCCGGATGGGAAGAGAGACCCAGTACTTC

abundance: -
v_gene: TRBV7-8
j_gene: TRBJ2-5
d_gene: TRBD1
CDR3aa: CASSLVRDRGYQETQYF
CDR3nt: TGTGCCAGCAGCTTAGTGAGGGACAGGGGGTACCAAGAGACCCAGTACTTC

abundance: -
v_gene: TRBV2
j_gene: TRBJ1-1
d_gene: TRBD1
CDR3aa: CASCPLQGGTEAFF
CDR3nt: TGTGCCAGCTGTCCGCTCCAGGGGGGCACTGAAGCTTTCTTT

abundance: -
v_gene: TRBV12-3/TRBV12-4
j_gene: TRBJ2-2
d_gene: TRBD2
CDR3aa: CASSYAASGYTGELFF
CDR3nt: TGTGCCAGCAGTTATGCGGCTAGCGGTTACACCGGGGAGCTGTTTTTT

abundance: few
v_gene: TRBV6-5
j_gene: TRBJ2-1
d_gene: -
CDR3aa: CASHQGSSYNEQFF
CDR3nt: TGTGCCAGCCACCAGGGTAGCTCCTACAATGAGCAGTTCTTC

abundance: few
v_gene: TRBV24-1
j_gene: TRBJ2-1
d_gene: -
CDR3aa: CATSALDKQFF
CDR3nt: TGTGCCACCAGTGCCCTCGACAAGCAGTTCTTC

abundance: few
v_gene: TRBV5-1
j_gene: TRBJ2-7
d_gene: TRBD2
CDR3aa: CASSSTSGVAEQYF
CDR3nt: TGCGCCAGCAGCAGTACTAGCGGGGTCGCCGAGCAGTACTTC

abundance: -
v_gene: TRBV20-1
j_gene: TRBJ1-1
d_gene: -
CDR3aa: CSARGGPLNTEAFF
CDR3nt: TGCAGTGCTAGAGGGGGACCGCTGAACACTGAAGCTTTCTTT

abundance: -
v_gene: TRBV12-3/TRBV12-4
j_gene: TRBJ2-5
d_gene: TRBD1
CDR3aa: CASSVTGDEETQYF
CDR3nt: TGTGCCAGCAGCGTGACAGGGGACGAGGAGACCCAGTACTTC

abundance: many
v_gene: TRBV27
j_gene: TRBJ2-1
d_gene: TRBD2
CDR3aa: CASSSSASGRPNEQFF
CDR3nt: TGTGCCAGCAGTTCCTCGGCTAGCGGGAGGCCCAATGAGCAGTTCTTC

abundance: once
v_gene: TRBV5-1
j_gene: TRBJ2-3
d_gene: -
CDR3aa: CASSLGYRSADTQYF
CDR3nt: TGCGCCAGCAGCTTGGGGTACAGGTCCGCAGATACGCAGTATTTT

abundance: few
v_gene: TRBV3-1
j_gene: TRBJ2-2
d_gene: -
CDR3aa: CASSQGELVGELFF
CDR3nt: TGTGCCAGCAGCCAAGGGGAATTAGTCGGGGAGCTGTTTTTT

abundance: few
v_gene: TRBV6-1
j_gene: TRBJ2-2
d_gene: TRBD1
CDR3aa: CASNRDRYTGELFF
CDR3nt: TGTGCCAGCAACCGGGACAGGTACACCGGGGAGCTGTTTTTT

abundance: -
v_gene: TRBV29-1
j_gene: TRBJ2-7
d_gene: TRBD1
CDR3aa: CSADPGDRGYEQYF
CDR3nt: TGCAGCGCTGATCCTGGGGACAGGGGCTACGAGCAGTACTTC

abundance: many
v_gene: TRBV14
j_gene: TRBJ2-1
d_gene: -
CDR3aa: CASSHSGTYRDLAQFF
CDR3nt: TGTGCCAGCAGCCACAGTGGGACCTACCGGGATCTGGCGCAGTTCTTC

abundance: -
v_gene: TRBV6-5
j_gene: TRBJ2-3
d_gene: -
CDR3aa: CASRIGGQRTDTQYF
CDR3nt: TGTGCCAGCCGCATCGGGGGACAACGCACAGATACGCAGTATTTT

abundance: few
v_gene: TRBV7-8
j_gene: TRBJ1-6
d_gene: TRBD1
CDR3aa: CASSFHLGQNNSPLHF
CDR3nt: TGTGCCAGCAGCTTCCACCTGGGACAGAATAATTCACCCCTCCACTTT

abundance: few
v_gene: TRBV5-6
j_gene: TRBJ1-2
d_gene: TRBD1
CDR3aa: CASSPPGDREDNYGYTF
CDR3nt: TGTGCCAGCAGCCCCCCGGGGGACAGGGAGGATAACTATGGCTACACCTTC

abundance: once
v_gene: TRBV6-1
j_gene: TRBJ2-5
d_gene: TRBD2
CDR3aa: CASKGLAGAIQETQYF
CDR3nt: TGTGCCAGCAAGGGACTAGCGGGAGCTATCCAAGAGACCCAGTACTTC

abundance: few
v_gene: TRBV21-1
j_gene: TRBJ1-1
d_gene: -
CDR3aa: CASSPTEAFF
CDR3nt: TGTGCCAGCTCTCCCACTGAAGCTTTCTTT

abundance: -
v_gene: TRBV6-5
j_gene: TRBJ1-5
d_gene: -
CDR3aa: CASSYGGFGTAQHF
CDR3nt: TGTGCCAGCAGTTACGGGGGGTTCGGTACGGCCCAGCATTTT

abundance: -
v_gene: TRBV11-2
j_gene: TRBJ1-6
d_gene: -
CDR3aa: CASSLRGGENSPLHF
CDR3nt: TGTGCCAGCAGCTTACGGGGGGGAGAGAATTCACCCCTCCACTTT

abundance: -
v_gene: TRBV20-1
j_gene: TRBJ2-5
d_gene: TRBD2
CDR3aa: CSAITSGSLEETQYF
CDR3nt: TGCAGTGCTATAACTAGCGGGAGTCTGGAAGAGACCCAGTACTTC

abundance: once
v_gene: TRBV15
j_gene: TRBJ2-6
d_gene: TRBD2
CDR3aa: CATSRQGLAGGANVLTF
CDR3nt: TGTGCCACCAGCAGACAGGGACTAGCGGGTGGGGCCAACGTCCTGACTTTC

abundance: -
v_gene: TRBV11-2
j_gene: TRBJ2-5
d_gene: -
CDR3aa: CASSLVSFETQYF
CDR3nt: TGTGCCAGCAGCTTAGTTTCGTTTGAGACCCAGTACTTC

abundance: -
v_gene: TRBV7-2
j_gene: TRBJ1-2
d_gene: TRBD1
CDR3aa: CASSVDRGQGYGYTF
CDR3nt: TGTGCCAGCAGCGTCGACAGGGGGCAGGGGTATGGCTACACCTTC

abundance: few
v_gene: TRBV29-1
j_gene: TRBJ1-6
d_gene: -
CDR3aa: CSVEVGRNSPLHF
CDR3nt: TGCAGCGTTGAAGTGGGGAGGAATTCACCCCTCCACTTT

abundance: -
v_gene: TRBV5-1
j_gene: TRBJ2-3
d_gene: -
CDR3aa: CASSSVHGDTQYF
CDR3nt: TGCGCCAGCAGCTCGGTACATGGAGATACGCAGTATTTT

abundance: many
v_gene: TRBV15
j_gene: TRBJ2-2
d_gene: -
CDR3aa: CATSSHSGELFF
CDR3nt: TGTGCCACCAGCAGTCATTCCGGGGAGCTGTTTTTT

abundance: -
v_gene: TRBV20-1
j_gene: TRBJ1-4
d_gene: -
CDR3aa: CSASVGGELTEKLFF
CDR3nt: TGCAGTGCTAGTGTCGGGGGGGAGCTGACTGAAAAACTGTTTTTT

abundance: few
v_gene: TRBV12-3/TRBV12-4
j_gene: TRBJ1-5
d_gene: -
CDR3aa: CASSLMGSNQPQHF
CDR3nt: TGTGCCAGCAGTTTAATGGGGAGCAATCAGCCCCAGCATTTT

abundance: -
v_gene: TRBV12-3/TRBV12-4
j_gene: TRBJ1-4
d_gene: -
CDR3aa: CASSLRRTEKLFF
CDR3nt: TGTGCCAGCAGTTTAAGACGGACCGAAAAACTGTTTTTT

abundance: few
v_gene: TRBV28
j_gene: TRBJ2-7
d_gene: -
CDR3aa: CASSFSWSYEQYF
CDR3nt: TGTGCCAGCAGTTTCTCCTGGAGCTACGAGCAGTACTTC

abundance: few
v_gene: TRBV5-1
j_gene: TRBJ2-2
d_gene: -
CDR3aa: CASSLDRANTGELFF
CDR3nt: TGCGCCAGCAGCTTGGACAGGGCGAACACCGGGGAGCTGTTTTTT

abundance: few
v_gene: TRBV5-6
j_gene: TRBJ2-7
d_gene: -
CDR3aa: CASSPGGLDSYEQYF
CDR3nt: TGTGCCAGCAGCCCCGGGGGGCTGGACTCCTACGAGCAGTACTTC

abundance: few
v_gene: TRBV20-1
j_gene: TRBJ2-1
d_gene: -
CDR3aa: CSAPRGGAQFF
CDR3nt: TGCAGTGCTCCCAGGGGGGGCGCGCAGTTCTTC